Listed below are T cell receptor beta chains from one sample, sequenced in a study of T cells in Graves' hyperthyroidism and ophthalmopathy. MiXCR, run by TCRdb on the multiplex PCR reads, gives a single entry per CDR3 protein. Seen here are roughly 710,000 distinct CDR3 sequences, around 40% observed once, and the top ten hold roughly 30%. The sequenced sample was blood. All receptors come from a middle-aged woman with Graves' hyperthyroidism. Each CDR3 is given with its conserved first and last residue. D genes are given only for firm matches. Size tells how often a clone was seen (once, few, many) or the class of an expanded clone, and some rows leave it out.

abundance,d_gene,len,v_gene,j_gene,CDR3nt,CDR3aa
many,.,14,TRBV9,TRBJ1-2,TGTGCCAGCAGCGTCCGGGACACGCGAGGAGGCTACACCTTC,CASSVRDTRGGYTF
few,.,14,TRBV19,TRBJ2-7,TGTGCCAGTAGCCGGGACCTATTCTCCTACGAGCAGTACTTC,CASSRDLFSYEQYF
many,TRBD1,13,TRBV11-2,TRBJ1-3,TGTGCCAGCAGTCGGGACAGGGTAGACACCATATATTTT,CASSRDRVDTIYF
.,.,14,TRBV20-1,TRBJ2-3,TGCAGTGCTAGACACGGGCCAAGCACAGATACGCAGTATTTT,CSARHGPSTDTQYF
.,.,12,TRBV6-2/TRBV6-3,TRBJ2-5,TGTGCCAGCACAAATGGGGGAAAGACCCAGTACTTC,CASTNGGKTQYF
.,.,13,TRBV6-6,TRBJ1-1,TGTGCCAGCAGCAACCCACCGGACACTGAAGCTTTCTTT,CASSNPPDTEAFF
once,.,12,TRBV29-1,TRBJ1-1,TGCAGCTTGGGGGACGGATACACTGAAGCTTTCTTT,CSLGDGYTEAFF
few,.,13,TRBV3-1,TRBJ1-2,TGTGCCAGCAGCCAACGCTGGAACTATGGCTACACCTTC,CASSQRWNYGYTF
many,.,11,TRBV7-2,TRBJ2-3,TGTGCCAGCAGCGTCGTGGATACGCAGTATTTT,CASSVVDTQYF
many,.,13,TRBV10-3,TRBJ1-1,TGTGCCATCAGTGGACGGATTAACACTGAAGCTTTCTTT,CAISGRINTEAFF
many,TRBD2,16,TRBV7-9,TRBJ2-7,TGTGCCAGCAGCTTAGGCCCTAGCGGTAGCTCCTACGAGCAGTACTTC,CASSLGPSGSSYEQYF
many,.,14,TRBV7-9,TRBJ1-6,TGTGCCAGCAGCGGTGACAGCAGTTATTCACCCCTCCACTTT,CASSGDSSYSPLHF
few,.,13,TRBV7-9,TRBJ1-2,TGTGCCAGCAGCTTTCTCAAGTTCGATGGCTACACCTTC,CASSFLKFDGYTF
.,.,12,TRBV15,TRBJ1-2,TGTGCCACCAGCAGAGATGACTCTGGAAACACCTTC,CATSRDDSGNTF
.,.,15,TRBV6-5,TRBJ2-2,TGTGCCAGCAGTTACGGGGCGGCGAACACCGGGGAGCTGTTTTTT,CASSYGAANTGELFF
many,.,16,TRBV2,TRBJ1-1,TGTGCCAGCAGCCCTACCCAGGGGATGTTAGACACTGAAGCTTTCTTT,CASSPTQGMLDTEAFF
.,TRBD1,15,TRBV4-2,TRBJ1-2,TGTGCCAGCAGCCAGGCATCACAGGGGGCTGGTGGCTACACCTTC,CASSQASQGAGGYTF
few,TRBD2,16,TRBV6-2/TRBV6-3,TRBJ2-7,TGTGCCAGCAGACAACCCGGGACTAGGTCATCCTACGAGCAGTACTTC,CASRQPGTRSSYEQYF
.,.,16,TRBV20-1,TRBJ1-3,TGCAGTGCTAGAGATTTTATAACGGCTGGTGGAAACACCATATATTTT,CSARDFITAGGNTIYF
.,.,17,TRBV12-3/TRBV12-4,TRBJ2-5,TGTGCCAGCAGTTCCGGCCTTAAGGGGGGTTCGGGAGAGACCCAGTACTTC,CASSSGLKGGSGETQYF
.,TRBD1,13,TRBV27,TRBJ1-1,TGTGCCAGCAGACCTACAGGGGGCAGGAATGCTTTCTTT,CASRPTGGRNAFF
few,.,15,TRBV7-9,TRBJ1-1,TGTGCCAGCAGCTCCACAGACACGTCCCCCACTGAAGCTTTCTTT,CASSSTDTSPTEAFF
.,.,12,TRBV29-1,TRBJ1-1,TGCACTGCTCGGATGGGAAACACTGAAGCTTTCTTT,CTARMGNTEAFF
.,TRBD1,17,TRBV10-3,TRBJ1-4,TGTGCCAGCAGCGAACCGGGACAGGGGAAAGATTATGAAAAACTGTTTTTT,CASSEPGQGKDYEKLFF
many,TRBD1,18,TRBV12-3/TRBV12-4,TRBJ2-6,TGTGCCAGCAGTTTAGCCAGGGACAGCAGCTCTGGGGCCAACGTCCTGACTTTC,CASSLARDSSSGANVLTF
few,.,12,TRBV20-1,TRBJ2-2,TGCAGTGCCAGGGCCCCAACCGGGGAGCTGTTTTTT,CSARAPTGELFF
.,TRBD1,14,TRBV29-1,TRBJ1-2,TGCAGCGCCGAGCGACAGGGACAGATCTATGGCTACACCTTC,CSAERQGQIYGYTF
.,TRBD2,18,TRBV20-1,TRBJ2-2,TGCAGTGCTAGATCGTCCGGGACTAGCGGGACGTACACCGGGGAGCTGTTTTTT,CSARSSGTSGTYTGELFF
.,.,14,TRBV12-3/TRBV12-4,TRBJ1-2,TGTGCCAGCAGTTCTCCGGGCACCAAGCCTGGCTACACCTTC,CASSSPGTKPGYTF
few,.,11,TRBV29-1,TRBJ1-1,TGCAGCGTTGGATGGGGGACTGAAGCTTTCTTT,CSVGWGTEAFF
.,.,12,TRBV27,TRBJ2-7,TGTGCCAGCAGTCCCCCGATGTACGAGCAGTACTTC,CASSPPMYEQYF
.,TRBD1,16,TRBV9,TRBJ2-5,TGTGCCAGCGACAGAGGACAGGGCGGACGCCAAGAGACCCAGTACTTC,CASDRGQGGRQETQYF
few,TRBD1,16,TRBV6-5,TRBJ1-5,TGTGCCAGCAGTTACCGCAGGGGGCTAAGCAATCAGCCCCAGCATTTT,CASSYRRGLSNQPQHF
.,.,14,TRBV7-9,TRBJ1-1,TGTGCCAGCAGCGTACAGGCGTCGAACACTGAAGCTTTCTTT,CASSVQASNTEAFF
.,.,16,TRBV4-1,TRBJ2-3,TGCGCCAGCAGCCAAGAACGGGCAGGGTTGTCAGATACGCAGTATTTT,CASSQERAGLSDTQYF
.,.,15,TRBV7-2,TRBJ2-7,TGTGCCAGCAGCTCCGGTGGGGGGCCAGCCTACGAGCAGTACTTC,CASSSGGGPAYEQYF
many,.,14,TRBV29-1,TRBJ1-2,TGCAGCGTTGTTATGGTCGGAACGCTCTATGGCTACACCTTC,CSVVMVGTLYGYTF
.,TRBD2,17,TRBV7-9,TRBJ2-7,TGTGCCAGCAGCTCCGGGACTAGCGGGTTGAGCTCCTACGAGCAGTACTTC,CASSSGTSGLSSYEQYF
few,TRBD1,12,TRBV5-1,TRBJ2-7,TGTGCCAGCAGCTCAGGGGGCCGGGAGCAGTACTTC,CASSSGGREQYF
many,.,14,TRBV25-1,TRBJ1-3,TGTGCCAGCAGTGACCCGACGTCTGGAAACACCATATATTTT,CASSDPTSGNTIYF
.,.,14,TRBV12-5,TRBJ2-7,TGTGCTAGTGGCTTGGACGTAGCAACCTACGAGCAGTACTTC,CASGLDVATYEQYF
.,.,14,TRBV19,TRBJ2-3,TGTGCCAGTAGTCTAACCCCGGGACCGAATACGCAGTATTTT,CASSLTPGPNTQYF
many,.,13,TRBV7-2,TRBJ1-1,TGTGCCAGCAGTTCAGGTCCGAACACTGAAGCTTTCTTT,CASSSGPNTEAFF
.,.,14,TRBV5-8,TRBJ1-1,TGTGCCAGCAGCACTATAATCGCAGACACTGAAGCTTTCTTT,CASSTIIADTEAFF
.,.,14,TRBV20-1,TRBJ1-4,TGCAGTGCTAGAAACACAGGGTTGGATGAAAAACTGTTTTTT,CSARNTGLDEKLFF
many,.,13,TRBV7-3,TRBJ2-5,TGTGCCAGCAGCCGCATGATTCAAGAGACCCAGTACTTC,CASSRMIQETQYF
.,.,12,TRBV7-2,TRBJ1-4,TGTGCCAGCACGACGGGCGATGAAAAACTGTTTTTT,CASTTGDEKLFF
.,.,12,TRBV29-1,TRBJ1-5,TGCAGCGGTGCAGGAAACAATCAGCCCCAGCATTTT,CSGAGNNQPQHF
many,.,13,TRBV2,TRBJ1-2,TGTGCCAGGGGATCTGGACGGTCGTATGGCTACACCTTC,CARGSGRSYGYTF
.,TRBD1,14,TRBV7-9,TRBJ1-4,TGTGCCAGCAGCGGTGGGACAGCAAATGAAAAACTGTTTTTT,CASSGGTANEKLFF
once,TRBD1,14,TRBV20-1,TRBJ2-2,TGCAGTGCTATCCGGACAGGGGAGACCGGGGAGCTGTTTTTT,CSAIRTGETGELFF
once,TRBD2,16,TRBV25-1,TRBJ2-3,TGTGCCAGCAGTGAGGCTAGCGGGGTCTTCACAGATACGCAGTATTTT,CASSEASGVFTDTQYF
.,.,14,TRBV2,TRBJ1-4,TGTGCCAGCAGTGATGTCCCGGCGGGTGAAAAACTGTTTTTT,CASSDVPAGEKLFF
many,.,14,TRBV29-1,TRBJ1-4,TGCAGCGTTAGTACCGGGTTCTCAAATGAAAAACTGTTTTTT,CSVSTGFSNEKLFF